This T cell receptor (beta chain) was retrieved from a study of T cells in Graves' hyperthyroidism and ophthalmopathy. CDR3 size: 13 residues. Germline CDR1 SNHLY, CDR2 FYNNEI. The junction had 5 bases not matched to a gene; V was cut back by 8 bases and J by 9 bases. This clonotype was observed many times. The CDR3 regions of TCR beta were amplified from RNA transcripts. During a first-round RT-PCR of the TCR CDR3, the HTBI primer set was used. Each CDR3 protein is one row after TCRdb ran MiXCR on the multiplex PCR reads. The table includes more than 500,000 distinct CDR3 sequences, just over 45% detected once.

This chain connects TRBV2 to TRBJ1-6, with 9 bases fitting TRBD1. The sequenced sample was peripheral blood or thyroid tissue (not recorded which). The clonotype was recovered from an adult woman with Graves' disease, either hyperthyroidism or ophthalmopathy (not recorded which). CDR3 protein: CASAGQGGSPLHF. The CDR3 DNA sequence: TGTGCCAGCGCGGGACAGGGAGGTTCACCCCTCCACTTT.